This entry describes one T cell receptor beta chain. This entry is derived from a study of shared clonotypes between healthy human individuals. Germline values: CDR1 SEHNR, CDR2 FQNEAQ (reference sequence). The V and J ends lost 5 bases and 1 base, in that order; junction bases with no gene match: 5. The CDR3 length is 16 residues. When replicate PCRs were run on sorted subsets, they used around 200 ng DNA, approximately 33,000 T cell genomes. Produced via immunoSEQ multiplex PCR; TCRdb's table is partial and in-frame only. The repertoire holds around 700,000 clones, with around 67% as singletons. The chain recombines TRBV7-9 with TRBJ2-2, with 9 bases matching TRBD2. Sequences were obtained from memory CD4+ T cells sorted from blood. The subset here: CD45RA-negative fraction. The receptor was isolated from a woman younger than 45 in good health. CDR3 sequence: CASSVGTSRNTGELFF. The CDR3 DNA follows: TGTGCCAGCAGCGTAGGGACTAGCAGGAACACCGGGGAGCTGTTTTTT.